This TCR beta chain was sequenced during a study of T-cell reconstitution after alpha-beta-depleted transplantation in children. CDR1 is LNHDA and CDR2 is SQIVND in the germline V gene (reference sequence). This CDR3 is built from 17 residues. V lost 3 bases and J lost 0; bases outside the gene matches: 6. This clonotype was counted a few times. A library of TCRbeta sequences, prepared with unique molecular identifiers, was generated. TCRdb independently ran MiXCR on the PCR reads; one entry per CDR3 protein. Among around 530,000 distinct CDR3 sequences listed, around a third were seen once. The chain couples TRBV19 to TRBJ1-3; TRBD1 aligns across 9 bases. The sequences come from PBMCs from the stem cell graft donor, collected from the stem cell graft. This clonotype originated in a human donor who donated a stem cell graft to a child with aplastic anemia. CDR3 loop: CASSIGDRVFSGNTIYF. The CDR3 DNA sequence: TGTGCCAGTAGTATTGGGGACAGGGTATTCTCTGGAAACACCATATATTTT.